This entry lists 32 T cell receptor beta chains sequenced from one sample in a study of tissue T cells after allogeneic stem cell transplantation. Clones were read by immunoSEQ multiplex PCR, and TCRdb kept only the in-frame ones, dropping some. Among about 48,000 clones listed, around 70% were seen once. Input material: sorted cells pooled from one or two spleens. The origin of the receptors is a pool of C57BL/6 mice in good health.

Details on this clone: Genes and germline are mouse. The CDR3 end is not reached by the read, which stops 1 residue before it; the germline J gene fills it in. The chain employs TRBV3 and TRBJ2-7, with 8 positions matching TRBD2. This CDR3 is 14 amino acids long. The V segment lost 5 bases and the J segment 0 bases; nucleotides outside the gene matches: 3. Germline assignment: CDR1 SNHLY and CDR2 FYNGKV (reference sequence). The CDR3 reads CASSRLGSSYEQYF. CDR3 DNA (partial): TGTGCCAGCAGCAGACTGGGGAGCTCCTATGAACAGTAC. The whole variable domain, filled in from reference TRBV3 and TRBJ2-7, reads GPKVLQIPSHQIIDMGQMVTLNCDPVSNHLYFYWYKQILGQQMEFLVNFYNGKVMEKSKLFKDQFSVERPDGSYFTLKIQPTALEDSAVYFCASSRLGSSYEQYFGPGTRLTVL.

Points on this clone: Mouse germline and gene names are used. Sequencing ends 1 residue short of the CDR3 end; the germline J gene provides the rest. The rearrangement links TRBV14 to TRBJ2-5; D call uncertain. With 3 bases removed from V and 0 bases from J, the gap between germline ends came to 5 bases. CDR1 and CDR2 (germline): SGHDT, FRDEAV. This CDR3 comprises 13 residues. The CDR3: CASSSTNQDTQYF. Partial CDR3 DNA: TGTGCCAGCAGTTCGACAAACCAAGACACCCAGTAC.

Points on this clone: Gene and germline names: mouse. The CDR3 is cut off 1 residue early in the read; its end comes from the germline J gene. The rearrangement joins TRBV13-3 to TRBJ2-7; 10 nucleotides align to TRBD2. Germline V gene lookup returns CDR1 NNHDY and CDR2 SYVADS. The V and J ends lost 2 bases and 0 bases, in that order; junction bases with no gene match: 2. This CDR3 contains 15 residues. The CDR3 here is CASSDGTGDSYEQYF. Partial CDR3 DNA: TGTGCCAGCAGTGACGGGACTGGGGACTCCTATGAACAGTAC.

Remarks on this clone: Genes and germline come from the mouse. The read stops 1 residue short of the end of the CDR3; the missing end is completed from the germline J gene. The V and J genes are TRBV12-2 and TRBJ1-2; no firm D call. The length of the CDR3 is 13 residues. The germline V gene has CDR1 SGHLS and CDR2 HYDKME. The V and J ends lost 0 bases and 0 bases respectively, with 4 bases between them. The covered CDR3 bases are TGTGCCAGCTCTCTCAATGCAAACTCCGACTACACC. Translation gives CASSLNANSDYT. The whole CDR3 region reads CASSLNANSDYTF.

As concerns this clone: Gene names denote mouse genes. The observed sequence ends 1 residue before the CDR3 terminus, with the missing tail filled in from the germline J gene. This chain links TRBV13-2 with TRBJ2-7; D may be TRBD1 (5 bases). This CDR3 spans 11 amino acids. Germline V lookup: CDR1 NNHNN, CDR2 SYGAGS (reference sequence). Trimming left V 5 bases short and J 5 bases short, with 8 bases between. The CDR3 loop is CASGQGNEQYF. The CDR3 DNA, read in part, is TGTGCCAGCGGGCAGGGAAATGAACAGTAC.

A remark on this clone: Mouse germline and gene names are used. This CDR3 is CAWVSQNTLYF. Incomplete CDR3 DNA: TGTGCCTGGGTTAGTCAAAACACCTTGTAC. The rearrangement uses TRBV31 and TRBJ2-4, with D hard to call. The read stops 1 residue short of the end of the CDR3; the missing end is completed from the germline J gene. CDR3 length equals 11 residues. Germline CDR1 is GKSSPN and CDR2 is SITVG. Trimming took 5 bases from V and 0 from J, leaving 3 bases between them. The whole variable domain, remainder taken from reference TRBV31 and TRBJ2-4, is AQTIHQWPVAEIKAVGSPLSLGCTIKGKSSPNLYWYWQATGGTLQQLFYSITVGQVESVVQLNLSASRPKDDQFILSTEKLLLSHSGFYLCAWVSQNTLYFGAGTRLSVL.

Worth noting for this clone: Gene and germline names: mouse. CDR3 bases read: TGTGCCAGCTCACAGGGACACCTTTCCAACGAAAGATTATTT. Its translation: CASSQGHLSNERLF. In full, the CDR3 is CASSQGHLSNERLFF. This chain joins TRBV12-1 and TRBJ1-4, with D possibly matching TRBD1 (6 bases). The read terminates 1 residue before the CDR3 end, so the remaining end is supplied by the germline J gene. Germline CDR1 is SGHSN and CDR2 is HYEKVE. This CDR3 contains 15 residues. V was cut by 4 bases and J by 0 bases, with 11 bases left in between.

To note about this clone: Gene and germline names: mouse. The CDR3 goes on 1 residue after the read ends, and that part is filled in from the germline J gene. J is TRBJ2-1 and V is TRBV26, with 7 bases lining up with TRBD1. V was pared by 5 bases and J by 5 bases, with 6 bases of the junction left unmatched. The CDR3 runs to 14 residues. The V gene's germline CDR1 is KGHPV and CDR2 FQNQEV (reference sequence). CDR3 amino acids: CASSSGQSNAEQFF. The CDR3 bases that were read are TGTGCCAGCAGTTCGGGACAGTCGAATGCTGAGCAGTTC.

This clone came up once. Gene names and germline refer to mouse. The read terminates 1 residue ahead of where the CDR3 ends, so the germline J gene completes it. V is TRBV2 and J is TRBJ2-3; 7 nucleotides agree with TRBD2. The CDR3 loop spans 14 amino acids. From germline, CDR1 is LGHNA and CDR2 YSYQKL. The ends lost 4 bases at V and 0 bases at J; junction bases unmatched: 1. CDR3 sequence: CASSPWGSAETLYF. Partial CDR3 DNA: TGTGCCAGCAGCCCCTGGGGGAGTGCAGAAACGCTGTAT.

The sample holds a few counts of this clone. Gene names refer to mouse genes. The CDR3 end lies 1 residue beyond the end of the read and is filled in from the germline J gene. The chain has TRBV3 and TRBJ2-7, with 10 bases lining up with TRBD2. Trimming took 5 bases from V and 0 from J; bases not matched to a gene: 4. Germline V gene sequence: CDR1 SNHLY, CDR2 FYNGKV (reference sequence). This CDR3 is built from 15 residues. The CDR3 spells CASSPTGGLSYEQYF. The DNA read from the CDR3 is TGTGCCAGCAGCCCGACTGGGGGGCTCTCCTATGAACAGTAC.

There are a few counts of this clone. Germline and genes: mouse. The read ends 1 residue early relative to the CDR3; the germline J gene fills the gap. The chain joins TRBV5 to TRBJ2-7, with 9 bases that match TRBD1. Germline CDR1 reads LGHNA; CDR2 reads YNLKQL (reference sequence). J gave up 4 bases and V 0 bases, and 4 bases lay outside the gene matches. This CDR3 region has 15 residues. CDR3 DNA (partial): TGTGCCAGCAGCCAAGATGGGGGACAGGGATATGAACAGTAC. Encoded protein: CASSQDGGQGYEQY. The full CDR3 protein is CASSQDGGQGYEQYF.

Concerning this clone itself: All gene names here are mouse names. With the read ending 1 residue before the CDR3 end, the germline J gene is used to fill in that end. The chain links TRBV13-1 to TRBJ1-2; no clear D gene. The germline gives CDR1 NSHNY, CDR2 SYGAGN. V lost 6 bases and J lost 0, with 6 bases in between. CDR3 length equals 12 residues. This chain's CDR3 is CASKTPNSDYTF. Partial CDR3 DNA: TGTGCCAGCAAGACACCAAACTCCGACTACACC.

A note on this clone: Gene names are mouse gene names. Incomplete CDR3 DNA: TGTGGTGCTAGGGCGGGACAATCCAACGAAAGATTATTT. It specifies CGARAGQSNERLF. From start to end, the CDR3 is CGARAGQSNERLFF. The chain links TRBV20 to TRBJ1-4; D possibly corresponds to TRBD1 (6 bases). The read ends 1 residue shy of where the CDR3 ends; the end is completed using the germline J gene. The CDR3 consists of 14 residues. The ends were cut back, 1 base at V and 2 bases at J, with 8 bases in the middle. Germline lookup yields CDR1 GFQATS and CDR2 STVNSAI.

This clone was counted only a few times. The germline and genes are mouse ones. The read stops 1 residue short of the end of the CDR3; the missing end is completed from the germline J gene. This sequence joins TRBV2 and TRBJ2-1, with TRBD1 matching 11 bases. Per the germline V gene, CDR1 is LGHNA and CDR2 is YSYQKL. The CDR3 has 15 residues. Trimming took 4 bases from V and 3 from J; bases not matched to a gene: 2. Incomplete CDR3 DNA: TGTGCCAGCAGCCCGGGGACAGGGGGCTATGCTGAGCAGTTC. Its translation is CASSPGTGGYAEQF. The complete CDR3 protein is CASSPGTGGYAEQFF.

Comment on this clone: These gene names are mouse names. The read terminates 1 residue ahead of where the CDR3 ends, so the germline J gene completes it. This sequence joins TRBV31 and TRBJ2-4; D uncertain. CDR3 length: 12 amino acids. Germline loops: CDR1 GKSSPN, CDR2 SITVG. Trimming left V 1 base short and J 2 bases short, with 4 bases between. The CDR3 bases that were read are TGTGCCTGGAGTCCAGTTCAAAACACCTTGTAC. Translated, it gives CAWSPVQNTLY. The entire CDR3 protein reads CAWSPVQNTLYF.

As concerns this clone: Each gene name is a mouse one. The DNA ends 1 residue before the CDR3 does, and the rest of the CDR3 is filled in from the germline J gene. This chain joins TRBV31 and TRBJ1-2; 7 bases line up with TRBD1. The germline V gene has CDR1 GKSSPN and CDR2 SITVG. With V trimmed by 4 bases and J by 1 base, 0 bases remained unmatched. The CDR3 consists of 12 residues. CDR3 DNA (partial): TGTGCCTGGAACAGGGGAAACTCCGACTACACC. Translation: CAWNRGNSDYT. The whole CDR3 reads CAWNRGNSDYTF.

Points on this clone: The germline and genes are mouse ones. The CDR3 end falls 1 residue outside the read, so it is completed with the germline J gene. The V gene is TRBV12-1, the J gene TRBJ2-5, with D tentatively TRBD1 (6 bases). The V end lost 2 bases, the J end lost 3 bases, and 11 bases lay between the germline ends. The CDR3 covers 14 residues. Germline V gene data show CDR1 as SGHSN and CDR2 as HYEKVE. CDR3 DNA, as far as it was read: TGTGCCAGCTCTCCCGGGACAATTCAAGACACCCAGTAC. It translates to CASSPGTIQDTQY. The full CDR3 sequence reads CASSPGTIQDTQYF.

As regards this clone: Here the gene names and germline are mouse. The read is 1 residue too short to cover the CDR3 end, so that end is filled in from the germline J gene. The chain recombines TRBV20 with TRBJ2-5, with 9 bases that match TRBD2. This CDR3 has 13 amino acids. Germline V lookup: CDR1 GFQATS, CDR2 STVNSAI. The junction had 0 bases not matched to a gene; V was cut back by 1 base and J by 4 bases. The CDR3 sequence is CGARGLGEDTQYF. Partial CDR3 DNA: TGTGGTGCTAGGGGACTGGGGGAAGACACCCAGTAC.

A note on this clone: All gene names here are mouse names. The covered CDR3 bases are TGTGCCAGCTCGACTGGGGGGTTGACCCAAGACACCCAGTAC. Its protein is CASSTGGLTQDTQY. The entire CDR3 sequence reads CASSTGGLTQDTQYF. This chain links TRBV12-2 with TRBJ2-5; 10 bases are a match to TRBD2. The CDR3 goes on 1 residue after the read ends, and that part is filled in from the germline J gene. This CDR3 region has 15 residues. Germline values: CDR1 SGHLS, CDR2 HYDKME. V lost 4 bases to trimming and J lost 2 bases; unmatched junction nucleotides: 5.

Concerning this clone itself: The gene names given are mouse names. The CDR3 end is not reached by the read, which stops 1 residue before it; the germline J gene fills it in. The chain couples TRBV14 to TRBJ1-3; the D gene is possibly TRBD1 (6 bases). The germline V and J ends were trimmed by 2 bases and 4 bases, with 10 bases remaining between them. Per germline, CDR1 SGHDT and CDR2 FRDEAV. The CDR3 is 14 residues long. The CDR3 spells CASSLGARGNTLYF. CDR3 bases read: TGTGCCAGCAGTTTGGGGGCGCGGGGAAATACGCTCTAT. The variable domain in full, with the rest retrieved from reference TRBV14 and TRBJ1-3, is EAGVTQSPRYAVLQEGQAVSFWCDPISGHDTLYWYQQPRDQGPQLLVYFRDEAVIDNSQLPSDRFSAVRPKGTNSTLKIQSAKQGDTATYLCASSLGARGNTLYFGEGSRLIVV.

In this sample, this clone turned up once. Here the gene names and germline are mouse. The read terminates 1 residue ahead of where the CDR3 ends, so the germline J gene completes it. The gene calls are TRBV5 and TRBJ1-4, with 12 bases aligning to TRBD1. V lost 5 bases to trimming and J lost 5 bases; unmatched junction nucleotides: 3. Looked up from germline, CDR1 is LGHNA and CDR2 is YNLKQL (reference sequence). This CDR3 region has 15 residues. The CDR3 spells CASSSGQGANERLFF. The sequenced part of the CDR3 DNA is TGTGCCAGCAGCTCGGGACAGGGGGCTAACGAAAGATTATTT.

Regarding this clone: Gene names and germline match the mouse. The CDR3 bases that were read are TGCACCTGCAGTGTACAGGGAGAAGTCTTC. Translated, it gives CTCSVQGEVF. The entire CDR3 is CTCSVQGEVFF. The V call is TRBV1, the J call TRBJ1-1, with D tentatively TRBD1 (6 bases). The DNA ends 1 residue before the CDR3 does, and the rest of the CDR3 is filled in from the germline J gene. Germline loops: CDR1 NSQYPW, CDR2 LRSPGD (reference sequence). V gave up 4 bases and J gave up 7 bases, with 7 bases separating them. The CDR3 contains 11 residues.

Details on this clone: Gene names and germline match the mouse. Coverage ceases 1 residue before the CDR3 finishes, and the germline J gene fills in the end. The gene calls are TRBV19 and TRBJ2-7, with TRBD1 matching 7 bases. Germline assignment: CDR1 FNHDT and CDR2 SITEND (reference sequence). V lost 5 bases and J lost 4; bases outside the gene matches: 3. The CDR3 has 12 residues. The CDR3 bases that were read are TGTGCCAGCAGACAGGGGCCTTATGAACAGTAC. Translation: CASRQGPYEQY. The CDR3, in full, reads CASRQGPYEQYF.

Notes on this clone: Mouse gene names apply. The read falls 1 residue short of the CDR3 end, and the missing part is taken from the germline J gene. The J gene is TRBJ2-3, the V gene TRBV13-1; D unresolved. The CDR3 contains 14 residues. The germline V gene has CDR1 NSHNY and CDR2 SYGAGN. V was trimmed by 1 base and J by 0 bases, leaving 6 bases between them. CDR3 sequence reads: CASSDTTSAETLYF. The sequenced part of the CDR3 DNA is TGTGCCAGCAGTGATACGACAAGTGCAGAAACGCTGTAT.

As regards this clone: Gene names denote mouse genes. Coverage ceases 1 residue before the CDR3 finishes, and the germline J gene fills in the end. The V and J genes are TRBV26 and TRBJ2-5; 7 nucleotides agree with TRBD1. Germline V CDR1 and CDR2: KGHPV, FQNQEV (reference sequence). The CDR3 totals 12 residues. The V segment lost 4 bases and the J segment 5 bases; nucleotides outside the gene matches: 0. CDR3 bases read: TGTGCCAGCAGTCCAGGGGGAGACACCCAGTAC. Protein sequence: CASSPGGDTQY. From start to end, the CDR3 is CASSPGGDTQYF.

This clone has just one count. Gene names are mouse gene names. Read sequence stops 1 residue before the CDR3 end, and the germline J gene provides the missing end. The J gene is TRBJ2-3, the V gene TRBV13-2, with 7 bases aligning to TRBD2. J gave up 3 bases and V 0 bases, and 4 bases lay outside the gene matches. This CDR3 has 15 residues. Germline-derived CDR1 and CDR2 are NNHNN and SYGAGS (reference sequence). CDR3 protein: CASGDAGGEAETLYF. Partial CDR3 DNA: TGTGCCAGCGGTGATGCGGGGGGGGAGGCAGAAACGCTGTAT.

On this clone itself: The germline and genes are mouse ones. Sequencing ends 1 residue short of the CDR3 end; the germline J gene provides the rest. The same CDR3 arises from other DNA sequences in this sample as well. The chain is built from TRBV2 and TRBJ2-7; possible D gene TRBD1, 5 bases. V was pared by 0 bases and J by 4 bases, with 7 bases between. This CDR3 comprises 13 residues. Germline V gives CDR1 LGHNA, CDR2 YSYQKL. CDR3 DNA, as far as it was read: TGTGCCAGCAGCCAAGATCAGGGTTATGAACAGTAC. This codes for CASSQDQGYEQY. The full CDR3 sequence reads CASSQDQGYEQYF.

To note about this clone: Gene names refer to mouse genes. The CDR3 DNA, read in part, is TGTGCCAGCAGCTTAGAGGGACAAAACTATGCTGAGCAGTTC. Amino acid sequence: CASSLEGQNYAEQF. The whole CDR3 protein reads CASSLEGQNYAEQFF. The gene calls are TRBV3 and TRBJ2-1; possibly TRBD1 for D (6 bases). From the germline J gene comes the end of the CDR3, since the read stops 1 residue before it. Trimming took off 1 base at V and 1 base at J, with 8 bases between the two ends. The germline V gene has CDR1 SNHLY and CDR2 FYNGKV (reference sequence). This CDR3 is built from 15 residues.

Concerning this clone: Mouse gene names apply. The read gets to within 1 residue of the CDR3 end, and the germline J gene fills in the rest. The V gene is TRBV16, the J gene TRBJ1-3, with a weak D call TRBD1 (5 bases). Germline CDR1 reads SGHSA; CDR2 reads FRNQAP. V was pared by 0 bases and J by 2 bases, with 8 bases between. CDR3 length: 15 amino acids. The covered CDR3 bases are TGTGCAAGCAGCTTAGATGCCAGGGCTGGAAATACGCTCTAT. This sequence encodes CASSLDARAGNTLY. The whole CDR3 sequence reads CASSLDARAGNTLYF.

A word on this clone: Gene names denote mouse genes. The read ends 1 residue before the CDR3 terminus; that terminus is restored from the germline J gene. Other DNA sequences in this sample translate to the same CDR3. The chain couples TRBV5 to TRBJ2-3; 8 nucleotides agree with TRBD2. The CDR3 loop spans 15 amino acids. Germline V gene data show CDR1 as LGHNA and CDR2 as YNLKQL (reference sequence). The V and J ends lost 0 bases and 3 bases, in that order; junction bases with no gene match: 2. CDR3 sequence reads: CASSQEGGGAETLYF. The sequenced CDR3 bases are TGTGCCAGCAGCCAAGAAGGGGGGGGCGCAGAAACGCTGTAT.

Details on this clone: Mouse names are used for the genes. Read sequence stops 1 residue before the CDR3 end, and the germline J gene provides the missing end. Other DNA sequences in this sample translate to the same CDR3. J is TRBJ2-1 and V is TRBV4; the match to TRBD2 covers 12 bases. The CDR3 is 13 residues long. V shed 9 bases and J 7 bases; nucleotides not matched to a gene: 4. From germline, CDR1 is LGHDT and CDR2 YNNKQL (reference sequence). The CDR3 spells CARGTGGRAEQFF. CDR3 DNA, as far as it was read: TGTGCCAGGGGGACTGGGGGGCGGGCTGAGCAGTTC.

In regard to this clone: Gene labels here are mouse ones. The read ends 1 residue before the CDR3 terminus; that terminus is restored from the germline J gene. J is TRBJ2-5 and V is TRBV12-2; D is ambiguous. Germline CDR1 reads SGHLS; CDR2 reads HYDKME. V was pared by 1 base and J by 0 bases, with 7 bases between. The CDR3 spans 14 residues. The covered CDR3 bases are TGTGCCAGCTCTCTTTCACTTAACCAAGACACCCAGTAC. Translated: CASSLSLNQDTQY. The CDR3 as a whole reads CASSLSLNQDTQYF.